A single sample is the source of the 21 T cell receptor beta chains below, sequenced in a study of blood T cell repertoires in COVID-19. Method: immunoSEQ multiplex PCR; TCRdb's copy keeps in-frame clones and lacks some. The sample yields just over 150,000 clones, approximately 92% seen once. Specimen: peripheral blood. The source is a woman aged 40 to 50 with acute or convalescent COVID-19.

The genes are TRBV30 and TRBJ2-5; 11 bases line up with TRBD2. The CDR3 covers 14 residues. V shed 4 bases and J 4 bases; nucleotides not matched to a gene: 5. Germline CDR1 is GTSNPN and CDR2 is SVGIG (reference sequence). The CDR3 DNA sequence: TGTGCCTGGAATGGAGGACTAGCGGGAGAGACCCAGTACTTC. Encoded protein: CAWNGGLAGETQYF. The entire variable domain, with the rest obtained from reference TRBV30 and TRBJ2-5, is as follows: SQTIHQWPATLVQPVGSPLSLECTVEGTSNPNLYWYRQAAGRGLQLLFYSVGIGQISSEVPQNLSASRPQDRQFILSSKKLLLSDSGFYLCAWNGGLAGETQYFGPGTRLLVL.

This clone was seen a few times. The gene calls are TRBV30 and TRBJ2-7, with 7 bases that match TRBD1. Looked up from germline, CDR1 is GTSNPN and CDR2 is SVGIG (reference sequence). V lost 3 bases, J lost 9 bases, and 11 bases stayed unmatched. The CDR3 spans 13 residues. DNA for the CDR3: TGTGCCTGGAGCCGGGACAGCAGATCGGTGCAGTACTTC. Protein product: CAWSRDSRSVQYF.

The chain couples TRBV15 to TRBJ2-7; D perhaps matches TRBD1 (6 bases). Germline CDR1 LNHNV, CDR2 YYDKDF (reference sequence). The CDR3 is made up of 14 amino acids. V lost 6 bases, J lost 6 bases, and 18 bases lay in between. The CDR3 region has the DNA TGTGCCACCAGTGGATCCCAGGGGTTCGCCGAGCAGTACTTC. This sequence encodes CATSGSQGFAEQYF.

This clone was found once. V usage is TRBV14 and J usage is TRBJ2-3; the D is unclear. The CDR3 extends over 14 amino acids. Germline values: CDR1 SGHDN, CDR2 FVKESK. V was pared by 3 bases and J by 5 bases, with 12 bases between. DNA for the CDR3: TGTGCCAGCAGCCAGGGCCCCCCCGGAGATACGCAGTATTTT. It yields the protein CASSQGPPGDTQYF. The complete variable domain, with remaining parts taken from reference TRBV14 and TRBJ2-3, reads EAGVTQFPSHSVIEKGQTVTLRCDPISGHDNLYWYRRVMGKEIKFLLHFVKESKQDESGMPNNRFLAERTGGTYSTLKVQPAELEDSGVYFCASSQGPPGDTQYFGPGTRLTVL.

V usage is TRBV6-1 and J usage is TRBJ1-3; D unclear. CDR3 length equals 16 residues. Trimming pared 3 bases from V and 0 bases from J, leaving 12 bases between. Germline CDR1 MNHNS, CDR2 SASEGT. In DNA form, the CDR3 reads TGTGCCAGCAGTGATCCCAGGTCTTCCTCTGGAAACACCATATATTTT. Protein product: CASSDPRSSSGNTIYF.

The chain is built from TRBV11-3 and TRBJ2-7; 8 bases fit TRBD1. With 3 bases clipped from V and 4 bases from J, the junction kept 2 bases outside the gene matches. Germline lookup yields CDR1 SGHNT and CDR2 YENEEA. The CDR3 contains 13 residues. Written as DNA, the CDR3 is TGTGCCAGCAGCTTCAGGACAGGGTACGAGCAGTACTTC. Translation: CASSFRTGYEQYF.

V is TRBV2 and J is TRBJ2-2; D remains unclear. Germline CDR1 reads SNHLY; CDR2 reads FYNNEI. V dropped 4 bases and J dropped 1 base, with 10 bases sitting between them. The CDR3 is 15 residues long. CDR3 bases: TGTGCCAGCAGTGTGGCAGGAATGAACACCGGGGAGCTGTTTTTT. Translated: CASSVAGMNTGELFF. Full variable domain (outside the CDR3, taken from reference TRBV2 and TRBJ2-2): EPEVTQTPSHQVTQMGQEVILRCVPISNHLYFYWYRQILGQKVEFLVSFYNNEISEKSEIFDDQFSVERPDGSNFTLKIRSTKLEDSAMYFCASSVAGMNTGELFFGEGSRLTVL.

This clone was seen a single time. The gene calls are TRBV5-1 and TRBJ1-2; D might be TRBD1 (6 bases). This CDR3 has 15 amino acids. Trimming cost V 0 bases and J 2 bases, with 11 bases left between them. Germline CDR1 reads SGHRS; CDR2 reads YFSETQ. This CDR3 is CASSLGNTGNYGYTF. CDR3 nucleotides: TGCGCCAGCAGCTTGGGCAACACAGGGAACTATGGCTACACCTTC.

The chain uses TRBV10-3 and TRBJ1-1; no definite D call. Trimming stripped 7 bases from V and 2 bases from J, with 5 bases between. The CDR3 runs to 11 residues. The germline V gene encodes CDR1 ENHRY and CDR2 SYGVKD. The CDR3 region is CAITFNTEAFF. The CDR3, as DNA: TGTGCCATCACATTTAACACTGAAGCTTTCTTT.

The chain joins TRBV11-3 to TRBJ2-7, with 11 nucleotides matching TRBD2. CDR3 length equals 15 residues. With V trimmed by 5 bases and J by 4 bases, 7 bases remained unmatched. Germline V CDR1 and CDR2: SGHNT, YENEEA. The CDR3 DNA follows: TGTGCCAGCAGCCCGTTAGCGGGAGGGCCATACGAGCAGTACTTC. It specifies CASSPLAGGPYEQYF.

The genes are TRBV24-1 and TRBJ1-4; TRBD1 agrees at 8 bases. CDR1 KGHDR and CDR2 SFDVKD come from the germline V gene. V trimming: 0 bases; J trimming: 8 bases; junction bases outside the gene matches: 13. This CDR3 region has 18 residues. CDR3 in amino acids: CATSDLPFPGGGREKLFF. DNA for the CDR3: TGTGCCACCAGTGATTTGCCCTTCCCAGGGGGCGGACGAGAAAAACTGTTTTTT.

The chain employs TRBV24-1 and TRBJ2-5; 8 positions match TRBD1. With 9 bases clipped from V and 5 bases from J, the junction kept 7 bases outside the gene matches. This CDR3 region has 13 residues. Germline CDR1 reads KGHDR; CDR2 reads SFDVKD. CDR3 sequence reads: CATSRGLHETQYF. Here the CDR3 DNA reads TGTGCCACCTCCAGGGGGCTTCACGAGACCCAGTACTTC.

The chain uses TRBV11-2 and TRBJ2-2; D is perhaps TRBD1 (5 bases). Germline V lookup: CDR1 SGHAT, CDR2 FQNNGV. The CDR3 totals 15 residues. Trimming removed 3 bases at V and 2 bases at J, with 10 bases between. CDR3 DNA: TGTGCCAGCAGCTTTCAGGGAAGAAACACCGGGGAGCTGTTTTTT. As protein: CASSFQGRNTGELFF.

The chain uses TRBV10-3 and TRBJ2-7; 9 nucleotides match TRBD2. With 3 bases clipped from V and 0 bases from J, the junction kept 6 bases outside the gene matches. Germline V gives CDR1 ENHRY, CDR2 SYGVKD. This CDR3 comprises 16 residues. DNA for the CDR3: TGTGCCATCAGTGAAAGGGTAGCGGGAGTCTCCTACGAGCAGTACTTC. Translated: CAISERVAGVSYEQYF.

This chain connects TRBV25-1 to TRBJ2-5, with 9 positions matching TRBD2. Germline CDR1 is MGHDK and CDR2 is SYGVNS. CDR3 size: 15 residues. With V trimmed by 4 bases and J by 4 bases, 7 bases remained unmatched. This CDR3 is CASSVGSGSVETQYF. The CDR3 DNA reads as TGTGCCAGCAGTGTAGGTAGCGGGAGTGTAGAGACCCAGTACTTC.

This clone has a single count. V gene TRBV5-1 combines with J gene TRBJ2-1, with no clear D. The germline V gene encodes CDR1 SGHRS and CDR2 YFSETQ. V was clipped by 3 bases and J by 6 bases, with 10 bases between them. The CDR3 runs to 13 residues. The CDR3, as DNA: TGCGCCAGCAGCTCAACAGTAATCAATGAGCAGTTCTTC. It encodes CASSSTVINEQFF.

The count of this clone is one. V and J are TRBV3-1 (or the pseudogene TRBV3-2) and TRBJ2-5, with a tentative D call TRBD1 (6 bases). The V end lost 4 bases, the J end lost 5 bases, and 17 bases lay between the germline ends. The germline V gene encodes CDR1 LGHDT and CDR2 YNNKEL (reference sequence). The CDR3 consists of 15 residues. CDR3 sequence reads: CASSRGLTGQETQYF. The CDR3 DNA follows: TGTGCCAGCAGCCGGGGCCTGACAGGCCAGGAGACCCAGTACTTC.

Only one count was recorded for this clone. The chain has TRBV6-1 and TRBJ1-1, with TRBD1 identical over 7 bases. In germline, CDR1 is MNHNS, CDR2 SASEGT. CDR3 length: 14 amino acids. The junction had 3 bases not matched to a gene; V was cut back by 5 bases and J by 0 bases. CDR3 protein: CASSPTGMNTEAFF. The CDR3 region has the DNA TGTGCCAGCAGTCCGACAGGGATGAACACTGAAGCTTTCTTT.

The chain joins TRBV10-2 to TRBJ2-5, with 11 positions matching TRBD2. V dropped 0 bases and J dropped 2; count of bases not matched to a gene: 2. There are 16 residues in the CDR3. CDR1 and CDR2 from the germline V gene are WSHSY and SAAADI. CDR3 protein: CASSESVAGGQETQYF. The DNA for the CDR3 is TGCGCCAGCAGTGAGTCTGTAGCGGGAGGGCAAGAGACCCAGTACTTC.

This clone was detected once. The gene calls are TRBV6-5 and TRBJ1-1, with TRBD1 identical over 7 bases. The junction had 12 bases not matched to a gene; V was cut back by 7 bases and J by 4 bases. The V gene's germline CDR1 is MNHEY and CDR2 SVGAGI. There are 15 residues in the CDR3. The CDR3 nucleotides read TGTGCCAGCAAAAAAAAGGGGGCGTCGGGCACTGAAGCTTTCTTT. Protein: CASKKKGASGTEAFF.

The V and J genes are TRBV23-1 and TRBJ2-1; tentatively, D is TRBD1 (5 bases). TRBV23-1 belongs to the ORF category, with a function that is uncertain. V lost 2 bases to trimming and J lost 6 bases, with 11 bases between them. CDR3 length: 14 residues. DNA of the CDR3: TGCGCCAGCAGTCAAGATAGGGGCGGCAATGAGCAGTTCTTC. Its translation is CASSQDRGGNEQFF.